The clone carrying this T cell receptor beta chain has only a few counts. The antigen remains unidentified. The V end lost 5 bases, the J end lost 8 bases, and 12 bases lay between the germline ends. The CDR3 has 12 residues. Germline CDR1 reads GTSNPN; CDR2 reads SVGIG (reference sequence). TCRdb reprocessed the 5' RACE reads with MiXCR, giving one entry per CDR3 protein. The sample consists of around 430,000 distinct CDR3 sequences, roughly 15% of them appearing once. The data are from a study of T-cell memory formation after mild COVID-19. Overall study: TCR clusters were largely donor specific. Broader study findings: Contracting clones from day 15 to 85 had balanced CD4/CD8; later expanders favoured CD4+. Certain responding clones were present in pre-infection memory, suggesting participation of cross-reactive memory.

The sequence was obtained from a man aged 18 to 35 who had mild COVID-19 (a few samples of this study predate the infection). Cell type and time point are not known. Source material: PBMCs or a T cell subset sorted from them (not recorded which). V is TRBV30 and J is TRBJ1-4, with D unresolved. The CDR3 sequence: CAWGVGAEKLFF. The CDR3 DNA reads as TGTGCCTGGGGGGTCGGAGCGGAAAAACTGTTTTTT.